This TCR beta chain comes out of a study of T cell clonality in common variable immunodeficiency. TCRdb's table, derived via immunoSEQ multiplex PCR, lists solely in-frame clones and lacks some. The sample shows 50,000 to 60,000 clones, none of them appearing just once. Notes on this clone: With the read ending 3 residues before the CDR3 end, the germline J gene is used to fill in that end.

Germline values: CDR1 PRHDT, CDR2 FYEKMQ (reference sequence). Trimming pared 3 bases from V and 3 bases from J, leaving 7 bases between. This CDR3 is built from 13 residues. The specimen was peripheral blood mononuclear cells. The source is a person aged 18-70 years in good health. This chain uses TRBV13 with TRBJ2-3, with D perhaps TRBD2 (5 bases). The CDR3 sequence is CASSLTGTDTQYF. The part of the CDR3 DNA that was read is TGTGCCAGCAGCTTGACGGGGACAGATACG.